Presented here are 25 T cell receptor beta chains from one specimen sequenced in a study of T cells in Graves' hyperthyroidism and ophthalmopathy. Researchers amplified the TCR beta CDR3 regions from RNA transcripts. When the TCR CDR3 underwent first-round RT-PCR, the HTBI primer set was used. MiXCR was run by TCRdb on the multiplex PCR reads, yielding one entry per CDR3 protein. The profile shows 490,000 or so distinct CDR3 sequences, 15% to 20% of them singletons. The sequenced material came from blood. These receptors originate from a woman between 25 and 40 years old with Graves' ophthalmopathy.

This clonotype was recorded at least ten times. The chain's CDR3 is CASTHTGLAGELWSPRDTQYF. In nucleotides, the CDR3 is TGTGCCAGCACACACACCGGGCTAGCGGGAGAACTGTGGTCCCCAAGGGATACGCAGTATTTT. The chain employs TRBV6-1 and TRBJ2-3; 10 nucleotides line up with TRBD2. The length of the CDR3 is 21 residues. CDR1 MNHNS and CDR2 SASEGT come from the germline V gene. With V trimmed by 7 bases and J by 6 bases, 28 bases remained unmatched.

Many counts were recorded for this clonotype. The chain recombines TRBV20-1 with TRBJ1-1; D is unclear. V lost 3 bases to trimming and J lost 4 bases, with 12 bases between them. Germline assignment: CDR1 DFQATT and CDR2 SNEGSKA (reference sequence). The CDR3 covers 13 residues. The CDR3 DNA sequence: TGCAGTGCTAGGATTACAGTGGGCACTGAAGCTTTCTTT. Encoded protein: CSARITVGTEAFF.

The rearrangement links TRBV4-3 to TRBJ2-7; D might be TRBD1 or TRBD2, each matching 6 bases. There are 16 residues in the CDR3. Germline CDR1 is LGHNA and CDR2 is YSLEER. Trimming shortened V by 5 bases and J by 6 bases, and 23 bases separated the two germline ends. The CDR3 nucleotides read TGCGCCAGCAGCGACCAGGGTGGACTATTACAGGGCGAGCAGTACTTC. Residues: CASSDQGGLLQGEQYF.

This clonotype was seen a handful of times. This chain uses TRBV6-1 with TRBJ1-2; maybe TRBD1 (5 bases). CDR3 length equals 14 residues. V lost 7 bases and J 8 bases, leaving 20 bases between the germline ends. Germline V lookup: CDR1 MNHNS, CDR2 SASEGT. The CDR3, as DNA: TGTGCCAGCAACCCGGACACCTCCCTGGGAGGCTACACCTTC. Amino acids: CASNPDTSLGGYTF.

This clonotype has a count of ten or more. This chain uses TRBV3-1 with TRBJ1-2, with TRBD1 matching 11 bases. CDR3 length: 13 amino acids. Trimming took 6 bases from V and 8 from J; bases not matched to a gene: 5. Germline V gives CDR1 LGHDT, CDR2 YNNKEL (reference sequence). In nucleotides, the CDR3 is TGTGCCAGCAGATCGGACAGGGGGCCGGGCTACACCTTC. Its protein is CASRSDRGPGYTF. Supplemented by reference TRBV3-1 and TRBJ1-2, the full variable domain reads DTAVSQTPKYLVTQMGNDKSIKCEQNLGHDTMYWYKQDSKKFLKIMFSYNNKELIINETVPNRFSPKSPDKAHLNLHINSLELGDSAVYFCASRSDRGPGYTFGSGTRLTVV.

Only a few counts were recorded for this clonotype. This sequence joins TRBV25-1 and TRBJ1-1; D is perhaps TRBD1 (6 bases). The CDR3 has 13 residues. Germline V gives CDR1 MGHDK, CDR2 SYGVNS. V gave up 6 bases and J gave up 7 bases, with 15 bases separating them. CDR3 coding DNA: TGTGCCAGCAGGACCTGGGGGGCTAGTGAAGCTTTCTTT. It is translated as CASRTWGASEAFF.

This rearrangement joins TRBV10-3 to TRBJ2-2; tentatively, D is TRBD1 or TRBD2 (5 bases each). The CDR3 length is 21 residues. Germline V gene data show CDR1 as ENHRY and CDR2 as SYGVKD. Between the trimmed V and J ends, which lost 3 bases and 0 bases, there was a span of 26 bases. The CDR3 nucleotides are TGTGCCATCAGTGATAAGGACAAGGGAGTAAGTAGTTCGGCGAACACCGGGGAGCTGTTTTTT. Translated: CAISDKDKGVSSSANTGELFF.

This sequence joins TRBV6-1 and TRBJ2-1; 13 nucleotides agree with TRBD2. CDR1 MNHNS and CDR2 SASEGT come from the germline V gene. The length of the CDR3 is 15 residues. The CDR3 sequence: CATRTSGSPYNEQFF. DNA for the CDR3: TGTGCAACCCGGACTAGCGGGAGTCCTTACAATGAGCAGTTCTTC.

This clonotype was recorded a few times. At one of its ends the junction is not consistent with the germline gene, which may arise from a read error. The CDR3 DNA is TGTGCCAGCAGCCCCTGGACAGGGATTGGCGGGGAGTTGTTTTTT. This sequence encodes CASSPWTGIGGELFF. The chain carries TRBV14 and TRBJ2-2; 8 nucleotides match TRBD1. Germline loops: CDR1 SGHDN, CDR2 FVKESK. The CDR3 has 15 amino acids.

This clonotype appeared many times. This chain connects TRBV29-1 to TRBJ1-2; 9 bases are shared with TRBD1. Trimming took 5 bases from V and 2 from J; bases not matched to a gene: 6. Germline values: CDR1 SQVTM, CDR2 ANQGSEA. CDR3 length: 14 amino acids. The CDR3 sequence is CSVSDRGTNYGYTF. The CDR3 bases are TGCAGCGTTTCAGACAGGGGGACCAACTATGGCTACACCTTC.

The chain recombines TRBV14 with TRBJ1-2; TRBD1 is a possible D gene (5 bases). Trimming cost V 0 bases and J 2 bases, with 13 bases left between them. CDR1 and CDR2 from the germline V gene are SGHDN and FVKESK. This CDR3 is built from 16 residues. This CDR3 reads CASSQDRRGANYGYTF. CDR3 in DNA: TGTGCCAGCAGCCAAGATCGGAGGGGCGCGAACTATGGCTACACCTTC.

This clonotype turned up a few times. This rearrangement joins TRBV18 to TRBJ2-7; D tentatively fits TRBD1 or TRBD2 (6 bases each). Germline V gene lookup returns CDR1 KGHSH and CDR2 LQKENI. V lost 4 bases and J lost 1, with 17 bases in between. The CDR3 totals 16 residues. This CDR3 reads CASSLTGAPTSYEQYF. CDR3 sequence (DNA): TGTGCCAGCTCACTCACGGGGGCGCCCACATCCTACGAGCAGTACTTC.

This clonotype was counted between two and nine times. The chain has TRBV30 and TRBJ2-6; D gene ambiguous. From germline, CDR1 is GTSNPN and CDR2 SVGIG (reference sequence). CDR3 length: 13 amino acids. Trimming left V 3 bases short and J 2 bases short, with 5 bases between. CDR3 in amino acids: CAWRGTGANVLTF. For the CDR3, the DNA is TGTGCCTGGAGGGGAACTGGGGCCAACGTCCTGACTTTC. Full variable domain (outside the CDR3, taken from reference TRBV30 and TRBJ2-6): SQTIHQWPATLVQPVGSPLSLECTVEGTSNPNLYWYRQAAGRGLQLLFYSVGIGQISSEVPQNLSASRPQDRQFILSSKKLLLSDSGFYLCAWRGTGANVLTFGAGSRLTVL.

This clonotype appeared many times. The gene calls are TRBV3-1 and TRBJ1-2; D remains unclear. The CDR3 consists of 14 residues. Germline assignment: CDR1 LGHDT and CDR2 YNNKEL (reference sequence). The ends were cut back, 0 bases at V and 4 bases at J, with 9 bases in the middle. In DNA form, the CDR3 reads TGTGCCAGCAGCCAAGAAGCGTCAGTCTATGGCTACACCTTC. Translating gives CASSQEASVYGYTF.

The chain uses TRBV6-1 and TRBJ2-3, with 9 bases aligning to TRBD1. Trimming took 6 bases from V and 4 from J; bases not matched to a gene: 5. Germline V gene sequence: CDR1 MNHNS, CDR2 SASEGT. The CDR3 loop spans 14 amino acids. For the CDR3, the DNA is TGTGCCAGCAGGAAACAGGGGGCACCAGATACGCAGTATTTT. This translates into CASRKQGAPDTQYF.

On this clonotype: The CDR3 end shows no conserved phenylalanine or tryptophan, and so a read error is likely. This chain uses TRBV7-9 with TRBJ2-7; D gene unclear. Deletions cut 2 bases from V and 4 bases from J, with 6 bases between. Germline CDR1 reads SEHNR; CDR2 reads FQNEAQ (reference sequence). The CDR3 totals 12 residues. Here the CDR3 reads CASSLLGYEQYL. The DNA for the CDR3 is TGTGCCAGCAGCTTACTAGGGTACGAGCAGTACCTC.

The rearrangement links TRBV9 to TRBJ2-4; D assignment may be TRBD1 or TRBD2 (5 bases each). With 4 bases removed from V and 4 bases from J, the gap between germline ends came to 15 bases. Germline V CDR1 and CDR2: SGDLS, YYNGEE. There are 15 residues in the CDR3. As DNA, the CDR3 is TGTGCCAGCAGCTCACCCAGGGAGTCTAAAAACATTCAGTACTTC. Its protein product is CASSSPRESKNIQYF.

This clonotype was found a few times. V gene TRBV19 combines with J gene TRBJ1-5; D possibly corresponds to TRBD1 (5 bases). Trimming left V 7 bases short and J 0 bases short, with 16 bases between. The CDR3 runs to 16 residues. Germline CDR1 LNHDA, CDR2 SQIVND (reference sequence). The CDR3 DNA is TGTGCCAGTATGCGTGGCAGGGACTATAGCAATCAGCCCCAGCATTTT. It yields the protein CASMRGRDYSNQPQHF.

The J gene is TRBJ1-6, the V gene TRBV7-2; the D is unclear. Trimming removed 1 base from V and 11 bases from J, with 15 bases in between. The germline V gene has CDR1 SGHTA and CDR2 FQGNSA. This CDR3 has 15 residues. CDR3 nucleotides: TGTGCCAGCAGCTTAGTGGCGGGGTTAGTGGCACCCCTCCACTTT. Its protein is CASSLVAGLVAPLHF.

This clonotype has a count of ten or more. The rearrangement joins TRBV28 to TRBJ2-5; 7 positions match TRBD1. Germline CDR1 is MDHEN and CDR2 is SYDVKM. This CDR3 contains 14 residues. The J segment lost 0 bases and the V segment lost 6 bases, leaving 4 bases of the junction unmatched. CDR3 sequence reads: CASSSGQHQETQYF. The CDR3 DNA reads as TGTGCCAGCAGCTCGGGACAGCACCAAGAGACCCAGTACTTC.

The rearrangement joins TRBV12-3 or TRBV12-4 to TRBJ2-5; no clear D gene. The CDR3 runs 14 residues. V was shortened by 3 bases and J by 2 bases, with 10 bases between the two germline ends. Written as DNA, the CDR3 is TGTGCCAGCAGTTTGGGCACCCGACAAGAGACCCAGTACTTC. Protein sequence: CASSLGTRQETQYF.

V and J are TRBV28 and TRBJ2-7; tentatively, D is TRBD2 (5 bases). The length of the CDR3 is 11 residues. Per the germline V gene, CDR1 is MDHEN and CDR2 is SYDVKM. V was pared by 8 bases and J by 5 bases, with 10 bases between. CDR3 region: CASERAHEQYF. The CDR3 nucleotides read TGTGCCAGCGAGAGGGCTCACGAGCAGTACTTC.

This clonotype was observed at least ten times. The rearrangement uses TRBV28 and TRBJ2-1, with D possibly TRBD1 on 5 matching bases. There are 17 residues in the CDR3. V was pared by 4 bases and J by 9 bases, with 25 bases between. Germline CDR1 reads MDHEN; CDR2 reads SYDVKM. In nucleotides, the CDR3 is TGTGCCAGCAGTTCGAGCTCAGGGTATACTCCTTCCGGTGAGCAGTTCTTC. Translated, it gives CASSSSSGYTPSGEQFF.

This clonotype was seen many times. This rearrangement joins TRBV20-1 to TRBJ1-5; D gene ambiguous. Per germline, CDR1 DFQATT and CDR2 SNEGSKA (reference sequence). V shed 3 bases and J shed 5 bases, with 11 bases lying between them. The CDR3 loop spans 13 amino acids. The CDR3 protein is CSASLAGDQPQHF. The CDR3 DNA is TGCAGTGCTAGTTTAGCCGGGGATCAGCCCCAGCATTTT.

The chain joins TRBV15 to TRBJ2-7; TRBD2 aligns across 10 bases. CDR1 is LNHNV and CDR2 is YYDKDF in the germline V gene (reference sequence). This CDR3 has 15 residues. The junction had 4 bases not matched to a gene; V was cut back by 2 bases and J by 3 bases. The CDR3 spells CATSRTSGKVYEQYF. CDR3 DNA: TGTGCCACCAGCAGAACTAGCGGGAAAGTCTACGAGCAGTACTTC.